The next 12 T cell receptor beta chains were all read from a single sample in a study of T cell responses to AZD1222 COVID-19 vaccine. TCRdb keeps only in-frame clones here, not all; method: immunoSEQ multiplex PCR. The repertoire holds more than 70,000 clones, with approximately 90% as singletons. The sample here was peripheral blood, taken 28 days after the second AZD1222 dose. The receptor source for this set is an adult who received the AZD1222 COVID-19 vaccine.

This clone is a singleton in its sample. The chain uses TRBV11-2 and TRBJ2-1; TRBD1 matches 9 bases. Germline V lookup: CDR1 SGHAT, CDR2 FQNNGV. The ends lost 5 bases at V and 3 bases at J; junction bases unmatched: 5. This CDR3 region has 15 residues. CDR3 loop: CASSRGQGFYNEQFF. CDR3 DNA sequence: TGTGCCAGCAGCAGAGGACAGGGGTTCTACAATGAGCAGTTCTTC.

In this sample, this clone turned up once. CDR3 residues: CASSELPSGDYEQYF. As DNA, the CDR3 is TGTGCCAGCAGTGAACTCCCTAGCGGGGATTACGAGCAGTACTTC. This chain links TRBV6-1 with TRBJ2-7; TRBD2 aligns across 9 bases. This CDR3 is built from 15 residues. The V segment lost 2 bases and the J segment 4 bases; nucleotides outside the gene matches: 6. The germline V gene encodes CDR1 MNHNS and CDR2 SASEGT.

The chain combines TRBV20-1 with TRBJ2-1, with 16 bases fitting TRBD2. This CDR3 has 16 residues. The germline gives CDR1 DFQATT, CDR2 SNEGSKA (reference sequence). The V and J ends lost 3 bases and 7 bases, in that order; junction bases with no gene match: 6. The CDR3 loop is CSASKGTSGRANEQFF. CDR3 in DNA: TGCAGTGCTAGTAAGGGGACTAGCGGGAGGGCGAATGAGCAGTTCTTC.

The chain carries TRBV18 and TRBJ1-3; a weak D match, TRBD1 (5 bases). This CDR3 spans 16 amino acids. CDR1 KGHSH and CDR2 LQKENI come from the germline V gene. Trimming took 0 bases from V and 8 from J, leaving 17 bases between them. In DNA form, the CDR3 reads TGTGCCAGCTCACCACCGACGGGGGGAGTCGGGGACACCATATATTTT. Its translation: CASSPPTGGVGDTIYF.

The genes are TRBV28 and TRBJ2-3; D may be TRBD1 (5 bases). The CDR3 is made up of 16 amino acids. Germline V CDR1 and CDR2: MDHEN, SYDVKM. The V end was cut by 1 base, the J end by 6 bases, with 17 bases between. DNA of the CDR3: TGTGCCAGCAGTTTATCAGGACGTGCAGGGCCGGATACGCAGTATTTT. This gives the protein CASSLSGRAGPDTQYF.

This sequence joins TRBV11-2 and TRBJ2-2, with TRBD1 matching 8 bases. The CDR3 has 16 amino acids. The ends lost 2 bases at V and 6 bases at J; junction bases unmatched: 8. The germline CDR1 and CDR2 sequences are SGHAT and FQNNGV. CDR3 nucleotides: TGTGCCAGCAGCTTAACGGGCAGGGGGCCACCCGGGGAGCTGTTTTTT. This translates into CASSLTGRGPPGELFF.

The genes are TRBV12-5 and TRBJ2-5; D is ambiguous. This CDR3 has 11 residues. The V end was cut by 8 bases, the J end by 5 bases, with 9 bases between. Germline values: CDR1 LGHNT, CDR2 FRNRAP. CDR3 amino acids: CASLGLETQYF. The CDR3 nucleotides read TGTGCTAGTTTGGGTTTGGAGACCCAGTACTTC.

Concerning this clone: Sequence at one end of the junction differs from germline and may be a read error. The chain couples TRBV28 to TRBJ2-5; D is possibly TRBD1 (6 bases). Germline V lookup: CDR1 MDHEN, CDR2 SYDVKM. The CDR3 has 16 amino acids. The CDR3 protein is CASRYRVEFNQETQYF. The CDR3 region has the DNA TGTGCCAGCAGGTACAGGGTCGAATTCAACCAGGAGACCCAGTACTTC.

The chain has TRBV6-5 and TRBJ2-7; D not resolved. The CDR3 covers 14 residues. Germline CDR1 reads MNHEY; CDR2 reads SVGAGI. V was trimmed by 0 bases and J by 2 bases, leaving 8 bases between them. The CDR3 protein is CASSYSPEPYEQYF. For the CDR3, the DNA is TGTGCCAGCAGTTACTCGCCAGAGCCCTACGAGCAGTACTTC.

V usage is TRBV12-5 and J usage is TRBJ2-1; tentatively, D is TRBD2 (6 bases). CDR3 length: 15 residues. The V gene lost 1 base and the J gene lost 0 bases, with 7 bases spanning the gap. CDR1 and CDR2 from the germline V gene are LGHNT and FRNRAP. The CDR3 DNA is TGTGCTAGTGGTTTGGGGACTAACTCCTACAATGAGCAGTTCTTC. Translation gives CASGLGTNSYNEQFF.

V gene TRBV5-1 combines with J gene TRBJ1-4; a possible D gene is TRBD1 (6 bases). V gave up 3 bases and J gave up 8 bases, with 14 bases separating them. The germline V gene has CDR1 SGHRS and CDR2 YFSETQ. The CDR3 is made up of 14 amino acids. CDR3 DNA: TGCGCCAGCAGCTACAGGGACCAGCAAGAAAAACTGTTTTTT. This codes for CASSYRDQQEKLFF.

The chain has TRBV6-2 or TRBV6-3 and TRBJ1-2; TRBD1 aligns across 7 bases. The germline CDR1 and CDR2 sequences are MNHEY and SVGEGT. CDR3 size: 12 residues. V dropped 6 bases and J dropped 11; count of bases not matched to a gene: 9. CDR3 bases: TGTGCCAGCAGCGACGGACAGGCGATTTACACCTTC. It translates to CASSDGQAIYTF.